The 10 T cell receptor beta chains in this list originate from one sample, sequenced in a study of OX40 agonist ivuxolimab in advanced cancers. Data came from immunoSEQ multiplex PCR; TCRdb stores just in-frame clones and leaves some out. This repertoire shows tens of thousands of clones, around 94% found once; its top ten account for 20%. The material sequenced was CD4+ or CD8+ T cells sorted from blood, taken in a trial of the OX40 agonist ivuxolimab. Receptor source: an adult with an advanced solid tumor such as melanoma, head and neck, liver or kidney cancer.

This clone was detected only a few times. The chain is built from TRBV25-1 and TRBJ2-3; the D is unclear. Germline assignment: CDR1 MGHDK and CDR2 SYGVNS. This CDR3 contains 14 residues. The V end lost 1 base, the J end lost 2 bases, and 7 bases lay between the germline ends. CDR3 in amino acids: CASSEFALTDTQYF. DNA for the CDR3: TGTGCCAGCAGTGAATTTGCCCTCACAGATACGCAGTATTTT.

V is TRBV13 and J is TRBJ2-3, with 9 bases identical to TRBD2. Trimming removed 4 bases from V and 3 bases from J; junction bases left unmatched: 11. The CDR3 consists of 17 residues. The germline V gene has CDR1 PRHDT and CDR2 FYEKMQ (reference sequence). Here the CDR3 DNA reads TGTGCCAGCAGCTCGTCGGCGGGGGGGCCGGTAACAGATACGCAGTATTTT. Protein sequence: CASSSSAGGPVTDTQYF.

J is TRBJ2-3 and V is TRBV6-1, with a weak D call TRBD2 (7 bases). The V gene's germline CDR1 is MNHNS and CDR2 SASEGT. This CDR3 spans 14 amino acids. V shed 11 bases and J shed 2 bases, with 17 bases lying between them. The CDR3 loop is CAGQPTSPTDTQYF. DNA of the CDR3: TGTGCCGGACAGCCGACTAGCCCCACAGATACGCAGTATTTT.

The CDR3 reads CASSQTYTGASPNEQFF. For the CDR3, the DNA is TGTGCCAGCAGCCAGACGTACACAGGGGCCTCCCCCAATGAGCAGTTCTTC. The chain recombines TRBV14 with TRBJ2-1; 7 nucleotides agree with TRBD1. The germline CDR1 and CDR2 sequences are SGHDN and FVKESK. J lost 6 bases, V lost 3 bases, and 14 bases had no gene match. This CDR3 comprises 17 residues.

This clone was observed a few times. The chain employs TRBV4-1 and TRBJ1-1; D unresolved. This CDR3 is built from 10 residues. The germline CDR1 and CDR2 sequences are MGHRA and YSYEKL. Between the trimmed V and J ends, which lost 8 bases and 3 bases, there was a span of 4 bases. Written as DNA, the CDR3 is TGCGCCAGCGGGGACACTGAAGCTTTCTTT. It specifies CASGDTEAFF.

V gene TRBV7-6 combines with J gene TRBJ2-1; tentative D call: TRBD2 (6 bases). CDR3 length: 14 amino acids. V was shortened by 5 bases and J by 7 bases, with 15 bases between the two germline ends. Germline CDR1 SGHVS, CDR2 FNYEAQ. For the CDR3, the DNA is TGTGCCAGCAGCCTCGGGACTTCGGTTAATGAGCAGTTCTTC. As protein: CASSLGTSVNEQFF.

The chain carries TRBV4-3 and TRBJ2-7; D gene uncertain. V was cut by 0 bases and J by 0 bases, with 6 bases left in between. Looked up from germline, CDR1 is LGHNA and CDR2 is YSLEER. The CDR3 has 14 residues. This CDR3 is CASSQERASYEQYF. DNA of the CDR3: TGCGCCAGCAGCCAAGAACGGGCCTCCTACGAGCAGTACTTC.

The CDR3 protein is CASSLSVAGGPGDTQYF. CDR3 DNA: TGTGCCAGCAGTTTATCAGTAGCGGGGGGGCCAGGGGATACGCAGTATTTT. The rearrangement uses TRBV27 and TRBJ2-3, with TRBD2 identical over 11 bases. Germline CDR1 is MNHEY and CDR2 is SMNVEV (reference sequence). The CDR3 is 17 residues long. V gave up 0 bases and J gave up 6 bases; unmatched junction bases: 8.

The chain carries TRBV29-1 and TRBJ2-7; 7 nucleotides match TRBD1. The germline V gene has CDR1 SQVTM and CDR2 ANQGSEA. V was clipped by 2 bases and J by 3 bases; unmatched bases: 4. The CDR3 has 13 amino acids. The CDR3 reads CSVERQGDYEQYF. The CDR3 bases are TGCAGCGTTGAACGACAGGGTGACTACGAGCAGTACTTC.

This chain connects TRBV2 to TRBJ1-6; D perhaps matches TRBD1 (5 bases). The CDR3 contains 14 residues. The germline CDR1 and CDR2 sequences are SNHLY and FYNNEI. The V end was cut by 4 bases, the J end by 7 bases, with 11 bases between. CDR3 nucleotides: TGTGCCAGCAGTGCTGGGCAGGGCAATTCACCCCTCCACTTT. Protein sequence: CASSAGQGNSPLHF.